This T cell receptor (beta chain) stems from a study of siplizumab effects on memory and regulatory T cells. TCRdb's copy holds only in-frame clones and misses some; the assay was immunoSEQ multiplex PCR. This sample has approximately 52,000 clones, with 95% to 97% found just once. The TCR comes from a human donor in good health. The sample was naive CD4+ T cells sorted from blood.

In nucleotides, the CDR3 is TGTGCCAGCAGCTATGGACTAGCGGGAGGAGATACGCAGTATTTT. Translation: CASSYGLAGGDTQYF. V usage is TRBV9 and J usage is TRBJ2-3; 14 positions match TRBD2. Germline loops: CDR1 SGDLS, CDR2 YYNGEE. With V trimmed by 4 bases and J by 5 bases, 3 bases remained unmatched. The CDR3 totals 15 residues.